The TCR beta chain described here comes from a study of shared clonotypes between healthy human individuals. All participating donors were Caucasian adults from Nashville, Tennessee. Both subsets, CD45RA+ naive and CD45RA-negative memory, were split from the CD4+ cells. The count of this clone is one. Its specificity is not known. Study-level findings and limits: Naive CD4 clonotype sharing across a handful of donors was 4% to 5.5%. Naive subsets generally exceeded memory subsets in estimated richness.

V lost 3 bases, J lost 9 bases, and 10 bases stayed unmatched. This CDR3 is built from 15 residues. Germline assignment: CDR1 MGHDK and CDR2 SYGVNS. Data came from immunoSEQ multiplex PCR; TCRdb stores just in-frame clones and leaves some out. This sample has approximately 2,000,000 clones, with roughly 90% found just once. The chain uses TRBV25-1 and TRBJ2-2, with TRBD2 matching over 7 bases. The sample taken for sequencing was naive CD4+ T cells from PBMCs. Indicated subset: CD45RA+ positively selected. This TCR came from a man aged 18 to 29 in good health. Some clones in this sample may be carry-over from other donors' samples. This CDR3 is CASSEPSGTFRELFF. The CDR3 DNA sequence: TGTGCCAGCAGTGAGCCCAGCGGGACTTTCCGGGAGCTGTTTTTT.